These T cell receptor beta chains were read from a single sample in a study of shared clonotypes between healthy human individuals. Assay used: immunoSEQ multiplex PCR; TCRdb lists only in-frame clones, some missing. The profile shows approximately 2,000,000 clones, around 93% of them singletons. The material sequenced was naive CD8+ T cells from PBMCs. Every receptor here comes from a man aged 18 to 29 in good health. Some clones in this sample may be carry-over from other donors' samples. CDR3s include the opening cysteine and the closing phenylalanine or tryptophan. Each record gives: V gene, clone size, J gene, D gene, CDR3 protein, CDR3 DNA. D genes are given only for firm matches. Clone size is given for some rows only: seen once, a few or many times, or a class if the clone is expanded.

>TRBV11-2|-|TRBJ2-3|-
CASSSREGDTDTQYF
TGTGCCAGCAGCTCGAGAGAGGGGGACACAGATACGCAGTATTTT
>TRBV11-2|-|TRBJ2-7|-
CASSLEGYTLGGGDKYEQYF
TGTGCCAGCAGCTTAGAAGGCTATACCCTAGGGGGAGGAGATAAGTACGAGCAGTACTTC
>TRBV30|-|TRBJ2-1|TRBD2
CAWSVILAGWDEQFF
TGTGCCTGGAGTGTAATCCTAGCGGGTTGGGATGAGCAGTTCTTC
>TRBV4-1|-|TRBJ2-7|TRBD2
CASSQGLALLGEQYF
TGCGCCAGCAGCCAAGGACTAGCTCTCCTGGGGGAGCAGTACTTC
>TRBV7-6|-|TRBJ2-2|-
CASSLAGRSNTGELFF
TGTGCCAGCAGCTTAGCGGGCAGGTCGAACACCGGGGAGCTGTTTTTT
>TRBV7-9|-|TRBJ2-7|TRBD2
CASSLERDYEQYF
TGTGCCAGCAGCTTGGAGCGGGACTACGAGCAGTACTTC
>TRBV2|-|TRBJ2-5|-
CASNTPVGRVETQYF
TGTGCCAGCAACACGCCGGTAGGGCGGGTAGAGACCCAGTACTTC
>TRBV19|once|TRBJ2-7|TRBD2
CASSKAGANEQYF
TGTGCCAGTAGTAAGGCGGGAGCGAATGAGCAGTACTTC
>TRBV9|-|TRBJ1-1|-
CASSPTGRTEAFF
TGTGCCAGCAGCCCTACAGGGCGGACTGAAGCTTTCTTT
>TRBV9|once|TRBJ1-2|TRBD1
CASSVGTGEEGTNYGYTF
TGTGCCAGCAGCGTTGGAACAGGGGAGGAGGGGACTAACTATGGCTACACCTTC
>TRBV25-1|-|TRBJ2-1|-
CACQLGFYNEQFF
TGTGCCTGTCAACTAGGCTTCTACAATGAGCAGTTCTTC
>TRBV27|-|TRBJ1-5|-
CASSEGVQPQHF
TGTGCCAGCAGTGAGGGGGTTCAGCCCCAGCATTTT
>TRBV9|-|TRBJ1-1|TRBD1
CASSAGQGRWTEAFF
TGTGCCAGCAGCGCAGGACAGGGGAGGTGGACTGAAGCTTTCTTT
>TRBV27|once|TRBJ2-7|-
CASSLSSGVHEQYF
TGTGCCAGCAGTTTATCTTCAGGGGTCCACGAGCAGTACTTC
>TRBV10-1|-|TRBJ2-3|-
CASSESMVWGEGTDTQYF
TGCGCCAGCAGTGAGTCGATGGTTTGGGGAGAAGGCACAGATACGCAGTATTTT
>TRBV29-1|-|TRBJ1-2|-
CSVALNIGYTF
TGCAGCGTTGCGCTAAATATCGGCTACACCTTC
>TRBV6-5|-|TRBJ1-2|-
CASSYLRTEDYGYTF
TGTGCCAGCAGTTACCTCCGGACGGAAGACTATGGCTACACCTTC
>TRBV9|-|TRBJ2-3|-
CASSPRGTDTQYF
TGTGCCAGCAGCCCCCGGGGCACAGATACGCAGTATTTT
>TRBV5-1|-|TRBJ2-7|-
CASSLGGGQNEQYF
TGCGCCAGCAGCTTGGGTGGAGGGCAAAACGAGCAGTACTTC
>TRBV7-9|-|TRBJ2-1|TRBD1
CASSQGQGASVF
TGTGCCAGCAGCCAGGGACAGGGGGCGTCGGTCTTC
>TRBV7-9|-|TRBJ1-3|-
CASSSEVKGLWGNTIYF
TGTGCCAGCAGCTCCGAAGTAAAAGGGTTGTGGGGAAACACCATATATTTT
>TRBV7-8|-|TRBJ2-7|-
CASSWGHNYYEQYF
TGTGCCAGCAGCTGGGGGCACAACTACTACGAGCAGTACTTC
>TRBV9|-|TRBJ2-1|-
CASSGLKGFYNEQFF
TGTGCCAGCAGCGGTCTCAAGGGGTTTTACAATGAGCAGTTCTTC
>TRBV7-3|once|TRBJ2-2|TRBD1
CASRPQGSNTGELFF
TGTGCCAGCAGACCACAGGGGAGCAACACCGGGGAGCTGTTTTTT
>TRBV19|-|TRBJ1-2|-
CASSTGLNGYTF
TGTGCCAGTAGTACCGGACTCAATGGCTACACCTTC
>TRBV27|-|TRBJ2-1|TRBD2
CASSPSRGTSGTLYNEQFF
TGTGCCAGCAGTCCGAGCCGAGGGACTAGCGGAACCCTCTACAATGAGCAGTTCTTC
>TRBV5-5|once|TRBJ1-1|-
CASSLYGGGTEAFF
TGTGCCAGCAGCTTGTATGGGGGCGGCACTGAAGCTTTCTTT
>TRBV4-1|-|TRBJ2-6|-
CASSPRTDSGANVLTF
TGCGCCAGCAGCCCACGGACAGACTCTGGGGCCAACGTCCTGACTTTC